A single sample gave rise to the 19 T cell receptor beta chains below, sequenced in a study of blood T cell repertoires in COVID-19. Clones were read by immunoSEQ multiplex PCR, and TCRdb kept only the in-frame ones, dropping some. The repertoire consists of about 110,000 clones, with about 80% occurring once and the leading ten covering 4% to 5%. Sequenced input: peripheral blood. The receptors originated from a woman aged 70 to 79 with acute or convalescent COVID-19.

V and J are TRBV15 and TRBJ2-7, with 8 bases lining up with TRBD1. This CDR3 region has 13 residues. With V trimmed by 3 bases and J by 5 bases, 3 bases remained unmatched. The germline CDR1 and CDR2 sequences are LNHNV and YYDKDF (reference sequence). In DNA form, the CDR3 reads TGTGCCACCAGCAGGGACAGGGAGGACGAGCAGTACGTC. Translating it yields CATSRDREDEQYV.

This chain uses TRBV14 with TRBJ2-7, with D possibly matching TRBD2 (7 bases). Germline V gene lookup returns CDR1 SGHDN and CDR2 FVKESK. V was shortened by 0 bases and J by 10 bases, with 16 bases between the two germline ends. The length of the CDR3 is 14 residues. The CDR3 nucleotides read TGTGCCAGCAGCCAAGATCTGGGGGGGGGCTTCCAGTACTTC. Translating gives CASSQDLGGGFQYF.

The V gene is TRBV6-5, the J gene TRBJ1-2, with D hard to call. V was trimmed by 0 bases and J by 6 bases, leaving 14 bases between them. Germline V gene data show CDR1 as MNHEY and CDR2 as SVGAGI. The CDR3 is 15 amino acids. The CDR3, as DNA: TGTGCCAGCAGTTACTCGCTAGTAGGGAGGAATGGCTACACCTTC. This codes for CASSYSLVGRNGYTF.

The chain has TRBV15 and TRBJ1-5; D is possibly TRBD1 (6 bases). The CDR3 has 15 amino acids. Germline V gene lookup returns CDR1 LNHNV and CDR2 YYDKDF (reference sequence). V was shortened by 8 bases and J by 7 bases, with 21 bases between the two germline ends. DNA of the CDR3: TGTGCCACCGCTCCATCAATGGGGGCACGGCAGCCCCAGCATTTT. Encoded protein: CATAPSMGARQPQHF.

The V gene is TRBV11-3, the J gene TRBJ2-7; a weak D match, TRBD2 (5 bases). The germline V gene has CDR1 SGHNT and CDR2 YENEEA. Trimming stripped 1 base from V and 2 bases from J, with 15 bases between. The CDR3 loop spans 16 amino acids. CDR3 amino acids: CASSLGSSGGTYEQYF. CDR3 in DNA: TGTGCCAGCAGCTTAGGTTCCAGCGGAGGTACCTACGAGCAGTACTTC.

This clone has only one observation. This rearrangement joins TRBV5-1 to TRBJ2-7, with TRBD1 as a possible D gene (6 bases). CDR1 is SGHRS and CDR2 is YFSETQ in the germline V gene. The germline V and J ends were trimmed by 4 bases and 0 bases, with 14 bases remaining between them. The CDR3 covers 15 residues. The CDR3 here is CASSPGQWSSYEQYV. The CDR3 region has the DNA TGCGCCAGCAGCCCCGGACAGTGGTCCTCCTACGAGCAGTACGTC.

The V and J genes are TRBV30 and TRBJ1-2; 7 bases map to TRBD1. CDR1 and CDR2 (germline): GTSNPN, SVGIG (reference sequence). J was trimmed by 0 bases and V by 2 bases; bases with no gene match: 6. CDR3 size: 15 residues. The CDR3 sequence is CAWSRTGFTNYGYTF. In DNA form, the CDR3 reads TGTGCCTGGAGTAGGACAGGATTTACTAACTATGGCTACACCTTC.

The chain joins TRBV6-5 to TRBJ1-5; 7 bases are shared with TRBD1. Germline CDR1 reads MNHEY; CDR2 reads SVGAGI. The CDR3 length is 15 residues. V gave up 7 bases and J gave up 2 bases; unmatched junction bases: 8. Here the CDR3 reads CASTLWDSGNQPQHF. Written as DNA, the CDR3 is TGTGCCAGCACCTTGTGGGACAGTGGCAATCAGCCCCAGCATTTT.

V gene TRBV30 combines with J gene TRBJ1-1; weak D call: TRBD1 (5 bases). Trimming shortened V by 7 bases and J by 4 bases, and 10 bases separated the two germline ends. Looked up from germline, CDR1 is GTSNPN and CDR2 is SVGIG (reference sequence). This CDR3 spans 11 amino acids. The chain's CDR3 is CASQRGTEAFF. As DNA, the CDR3 is TGTGCCTCCCAAAGGGGCACTGAAGCTTTCTTT.

This chain links TRBV29-1 with TRBJ1-1, with 9 bases identical to TRBD1. Germline V CDR1 and CDR2: SQVTM, ANQGSEA. This CDR3 spans 13 amino acids. V was clipped by 4 bases and J by 10 bases; unmatched bases: 10. CDR3 region: CSVAQGADSRAFF. CDR3 bases: TGCAGCGTTGCACAGGGGGCGGATTCACGAGCTTTCTTT.

The chain recombines TRBV5-1 with TRBJ2-7, with 8 nucleotides matching TRBD1. The junction had 6 bases not matched to a gene; V was cut back by 0 bases and J by 4 bases. Germline values: CDR1 SGHRS, CDR2 YFSETQ. There are 15 residues in the CDR3. The CDR3 region is CASSLVAGGVYEQYF. The CDR3 DNA follows: TGCGCCAGCAGCTTGGTTGCAGGGGGCGTTTACGAGCAGTACTTC.

V is TRBV2 and J is TRBJ1-5; no clear D. CDR1 SNHLY and CDR2 FYNNEI come from the germline V gene. The CDR3 contains 13 residues. Trimming removed 6 bases at V and 4 bases at J, with 10 bases between. CDR3 in amino acids: CASRAGENQPQHF. The CDR3 DNA is TGTGCCAGCAGGGCAGGCGAAAATCAGCCCCAGCATTTT. Filled out from reference TRBV2 and TRBJ1-5, the complete variable domain reads EPEVTQTPSHQVTQMGQEVILRCVPISNHLYFYWYRQILGQKVEFLVSFYNNEISEKSEIFDDQFSVERPDGSNFTLKIRSTKLEDSAMYFCASRAGENQPQHFGDGTRLSIL.

Written as DNA, the CDR3 is TGTGCCAGCAGCTCAGCCGGGACAGCCAACTATGGCTACACCTTC. As protein: CASSSAGTANYGYTF. The chain recombines TRBV5-4 with TRBJ1-2, with TRBD1 matching over 7 bases. V lost 3 bases to trimming and J lost 2 bases; unmatched junction nucleotides: 7. This CDR3 region has 15 residues. Germline lookup yields CDR1 SGHNT and CDR2 YYREEE (reference sequence).

V usage is TRBV18 and J usage is TRBJ1-4; 8 nucleotides agree with TRBD1. The length of the CDR3 is 15 residues. The germline gives CDR1 KGHSH, CDR2 LQKENI. V was clipped by 5 bases and J by 7 bases; unmatched bases: 9. CDR3 sequence: CASSLPGGVSEKLFF. CDR3 sequence (DNA): TGTGCCAGCTCATTACCAGGGGGCGTCAGTGAAAAACTGTTTTTT.

J is TRBJ2-5 and V is TRBV9, with 7 bases aligning to TRBD2. There are 15 residues in the CDR3. Per the germline V gene, CDR1 is SGDLS and CDR2 is YYNGEE. V lost 0 bases, J lost 4 bases, and 6 bases stayed unmatched. This CDR3 is CASSVGDGRRETQYF. The CDR3, as DNA: TGTGCCAGCAGCGTAGGGGACGGGAGGAGAGAGACCCAGTACTTC.

The rearrangement joins TRBV5-8 to TRBJ1-5; tentatively, D is TRBD1 (5 bases). The CDR3 has 16 residues. The V gene's germline CDR1 is SGHTS and CDR2 YDEGEE. V was cut by 0 bases and J by 1 base, with 11 bases left in between. The CDR3 reads CASSLGQGLSNQPQHF. The CDR3 region has the DNA TGTGCCAGCAGCTTGGGGCAGGGTTTAAGCAATCAGCCCCAGCATTTT.

The chain combines TRBV19 with TRBJ1-3; TRBD1 aligns across 8 bases. The V and J ends lost 3 bases and 0 bases, in that order; junction bases with no gene match: 1. CDR1 and CDR2 (germline): LNHDA, SQIVND (reference sequence). This CDR3 spans 15 amino acids. CDR3 nucleotides: TGTGCCAGTAGTATGGGACAGGCCTCTGGAAACACCATATATTTT. Translation gives CASSMGQASGNTIYF.

This clone was picked up a small number of times. The chain employs TRBV18 and TRBJ1-1; TRBD1 agrees at 8 bases. CDR1 and CDR2 (germline): KGHSH, LQKENI. This CDR3 is 15 amino acids long. J was trimmed by 0 bases and V by 6 bases; bases with no gene match: 6. CDR3 residues: CASSGQGRMNTEAFF. DNA for the CDR3: TGTGCCAGCTCCGGACAGGGACGGATGAACACTGAAGCTTTCTTT.

V and J are TRBV18 and TRBJ2-4, with 9 nucleotides matching TRBD1. The length of the CDR3 is 15 residues. Germline CDR1 and CDR2: KGHSH and LQKENI. Unmatched junction bases numbered 7, after V lost 4 bases and J lost 6 bases. CDR3 bases: TGTGCCAGCTCACTACAGGGGGCGTCGGGAAACATTCAGTACTTC. Its translation: CASSLQGASGNIQYF.